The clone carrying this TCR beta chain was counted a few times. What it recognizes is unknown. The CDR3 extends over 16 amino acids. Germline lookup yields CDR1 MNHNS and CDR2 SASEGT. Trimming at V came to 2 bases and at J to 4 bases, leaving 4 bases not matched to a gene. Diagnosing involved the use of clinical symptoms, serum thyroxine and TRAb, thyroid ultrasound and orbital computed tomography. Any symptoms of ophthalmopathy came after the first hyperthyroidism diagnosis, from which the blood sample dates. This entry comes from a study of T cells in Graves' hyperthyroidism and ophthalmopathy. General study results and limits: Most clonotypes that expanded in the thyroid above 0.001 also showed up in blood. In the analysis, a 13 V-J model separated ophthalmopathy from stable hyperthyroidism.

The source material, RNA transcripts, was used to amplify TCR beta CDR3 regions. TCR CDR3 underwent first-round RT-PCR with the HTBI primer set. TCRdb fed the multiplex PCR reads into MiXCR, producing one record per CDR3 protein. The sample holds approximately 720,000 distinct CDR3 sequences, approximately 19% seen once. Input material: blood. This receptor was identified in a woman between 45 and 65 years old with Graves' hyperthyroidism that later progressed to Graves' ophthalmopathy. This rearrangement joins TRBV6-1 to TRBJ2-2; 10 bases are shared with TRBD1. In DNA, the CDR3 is TGTGCCAGCAGTGAAAGGCGGACAGGGGGCACCGGGGAGCTGTTTTTT. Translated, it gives CASSERRTGGTGELFF.